This TCR beta chain came from a study of CD8+ T cells in alopecia areata. Study information: Patients remained on tofacitinib for 6 to 18 months and then went 6 months without it. Affected scalp percentage determined the severity score of treated patients.

Per the germline V gene, CDR1 is GTSNPN and CDR2 is SVGIG (reference sequence). V was trimmed by 0 bases and J by 6 bases, leaving 11 bases between them. The CDR3 loop spans 13 amino acids. RNA was extracted and reverse transcribed into cDNA as the sequencing template. Measured with immunoSEQ multiplex PCR; TCRdb has only the in-frame clones, and not every one. The sample contains some 220,000 clones, roughly 56% of which appear only once. Treatment specified: oral pan-JAK inhibitor, 5-10 mg twice daily. Sampling of alopecia areata patients yielded lesional scalp punch biopsies as well as peripheral blood. Sorting from PBMCs produced CD4+ and CD8+ T cells.

The sequencing here drew on CD4+ T cells sorted from blood, taken at week 4, from a patient treated with tofacitinib. The receptor was isolated from a human donor with alopecia areata. The rearrangement joins TRBV30 to TRBJ1-2; D gene uncertain. The CDR3 region is CAWSVTRDDGYTF. CDR3 DNA: TGTGCCTGGAGTGTGACAAGGGATGATGGCTACACCTTC.